The 8 T cell receptor beta chains below all came from one sample that was sequenced in a study of cytomegalovirus exposure and HLA in healthy donors. Primers: 60 Vbeta forward and 13 Jbeta reverse. Using immunoSEQ multiplex PCR, the repertoire was profiled, and TCRdb retains in-frame clones only, with some absent. The sample has about 190,000 clones; 82% are singletons. The source material was PBMCs. Source of these receptors: a woman under 30 in good health and CMV-seronegative.

CDR3 sequence reads: CASTEGGGTNEKLFF. The CDR3 DNA is TGCGCCAGCACCGAAGGCGGGGGGACTAATGAAAAACTGTTTTTT. The chain carries TRBV5-1 and TRBJ1-4; a weak D match, TRBD1 (5 bases). CDR3 size: 15 residues. From germline, CDR1 is SGHRS and CDR2 YFSETQ. V was shortened by 6 bases and J by 2 bases, with 14 bases between the two germline ends. Combining the CDR3 with reference TRBV5-1 and TRBJ1-4 gives the whole variable domain KAGVTQTPRYLIKTRGQQVTLSCSPISGHRSVSWYQQTPGQGLQFLFEYFSETQRNKGNFPGRFSGRQFSNSRSEMNVSTLELGDSALYLCASTEGGGTNEKLFFGSGTQLSVL.

The chain employs TRBV6-1 and TRBJ2-7; 9 nucleotides align to TRBD1. V trimming: 7 bases; J trimming: 2 bases; junction bases outside the gene matches: 9. This CDR3 is built from 15 residues. Germline-derived CDR1 and CDR2 are MNHNS and SASEGT. CDR3 coding DNA: TGTGCCAGCACTTTGGGACAGGGTGTTCCCTACGAGCAGTACTTC. Its translation is CASTLGQGVPYEQYF.

The chain has TRBV5-1 and TRBJ2-5, with D perhaps TRBD2 (5 bases). In germline, CDR1 is SGHRS, CDR2 YFSETQ. This CDR3 has 16 amino acids. The V end lost 0 bases, the J end lost 2 bases, and 14 bases lay between the germline ends. CDR3 DNA sequence: TGCGCCAGCAGCTTGGCCGAGGGAAGAGGGCAAGAGACCCAGTACTTC. Its translation is CASSLAEGRGQETQYF.

This clone has just one count. This rearrangement joins TRBV4-2 to TRBJ2-3; 8 bases match TRBD2. CDR3 size: 15 residues. Looked up from germline, CDR1 is LGHNA and CDR2 is YNFKEQ. J gave up 4 bases and V 0 bases, and 3 bases lay outside the gene matches. The CDR3 is CASSQDSAGADTQYF. CDR3 in DNA: TGTGCCAGCAGCCAAGATTCAGCGGGAGCAGATACGCAGTATTTT.

This sequence joins TRBV11-3 and TRBJ2-4; 10 positions agree with TRBD1. In germline, CDR1 is SGHNT, CDR2 YENEEA. There are 18 residues in the CDR3. With 5 bases clipped from V and 1 base from J, the junction kept 11 bases outside the gene matches. The chain's CDR3 is CASSPGQGTVAAKNIQYF. CDR3 DNA sequence: TGTGCCAGCAGCCCGGGACAGGGGACGGTTGCGGCCAAAAACATTCAGTACTTC. Together with reference TRBV11-3 and TRBJ2-4, the CDR3 gives the full variable domain: EAGVVQSPRYKIIEKKQPVAFWCNPISGHNTLYWYLQNLGQGPELLIRYENEEAVDDSQLPKDRFSAERLKGVDSTLKIQPAELGDSAVYLCASSPGQGTVAAKNIQYFGAGTRLSVL.

The V and J genes are TRBV7-9 and TRBJ2-1, with D perhaps matching TRBD2 (5 bases). This CDR3 contains 16 residues. Trimming took 7 bases from V and 1 from J, leaving 17 bases between them. The germline gives CDR1 SEHNR, CDR2 FQNEAQ (reference sequence). CDR3 loop: CASINTPRGSYNEQFF. In nucleotides, the CDR3 is TGTGCCAGCATCAACACGCCCCGGGGATCCTACAATGAGCAGTTCTTC.

This chain joins TRBV5-8 and TRBJ1-3; D unclear. The CDR3 spans 16 residues. Germline-derived CDR1 and CDR2 are SGHTS and YDEGEE. Trimming shortened V by 3 bases and J by 0 bases, and 13 bases separated the two germline ends. DNA for the CDR3: TGTGCCAGCAGCTCTGGCCTGGGCTACTCTGGAAACACCATATATTTT. Amino acid sequence: CASSSGLGYSGNTIYF.

This clone has only one observation. The V gene is TRBV6-5, the J gene TRBJ1-2, with 12 nucleotides matching TRBD1. Trimming at V came to 11 bases and at J to 6 bases, leaving 10 bases not matched to a gene. This CDR3 is built from 14 residues. The germline V gene has CDR1 MNHEY and CDR2 SVGAGI. The CDR3 region is CAARPGQGAHGYTF. The CDR3 bases are TGTGCCGCTCGCCCGGGACAGGGGGCACATGGCTACACCTTC.